This T cell receptor (beta chain) was captured in a study of T cell changes during pregnancy in multiple sclerosis. Sequenced by immunoSEQ multiplex PCR; TCRdb stores in-frame clones only, minus some. The table has under 50,000 clones, 85% to 95% seen once; the top ten hold approximately 8.6%. This CDR3 is 14 amino acids long. The germline CDR1 and CDR2 sequences are PRHDT and FYEKMQ (reference sequence). V gave up 2 bases and J gave up 4 bases, with 11 bases separating them. The specimen was CD8+ T cells from peripheral blood mononuclear cells, collected in the third trimester of pregnancy. The clonotype was recovered from a female donor with multiple sclerosis, enrolled in a pregnancy study. The gene calls are TRBV13 and TRBJ1-2; the D gene is possibly TRBD1 (6 bases). The CDR3 region has the DNA TGTGCCAGCAGCTTAACAGGGAGCATCTATGGCTACACCTTC. Its translation is CASSLTGSIYGYTF.